The T cell receptor (beta chain) under discussion was sequenced for a study of cytomegalovirus exposure and HLA in healthy donors. The repertoire was sequenced with immunoSEQ multiplex PCR; TCRdb's copy has only in-frame clones and lacks some. Among fewer than 250,000 clones listed, roughly 89% were seen once. The CDR3 covers 15 residues. After removal of 8 bases from V and 8 bases from J, the junction contained 14 bases not matched to a gene. Per germline, CDR1 MNHEY and CDR2 SMNVEV (reference sequence). This chain links TRBV27 with TRBJ2-1; TRBD2 aligns across 8 bases. The receptor was derived from a man younger than 30 in good health and CMV-seronegative. The sample comprised PBMCs. The CDR3 DNA sequence: TGTGCCAGCTCGCGGGGGGACCGAATACAGGATGAGCAGTTCTTC. It codes for CASSRGDRIQDEQFF.